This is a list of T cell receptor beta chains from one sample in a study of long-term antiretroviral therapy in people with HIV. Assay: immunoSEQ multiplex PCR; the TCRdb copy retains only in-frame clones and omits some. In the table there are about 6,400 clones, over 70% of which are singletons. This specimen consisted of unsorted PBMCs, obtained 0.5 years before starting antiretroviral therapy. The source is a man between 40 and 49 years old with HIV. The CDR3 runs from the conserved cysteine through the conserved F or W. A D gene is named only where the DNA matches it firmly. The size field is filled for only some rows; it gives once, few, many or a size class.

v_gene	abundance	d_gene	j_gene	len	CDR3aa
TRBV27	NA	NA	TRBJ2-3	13	CASTGASTDTQYF
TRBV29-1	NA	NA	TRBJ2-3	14	CSGDLPQGTDTQYF
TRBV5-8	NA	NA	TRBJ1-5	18	CASSLPPKGRKGHQPQHF
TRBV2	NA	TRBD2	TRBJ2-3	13	CASSSGVKDTQYF
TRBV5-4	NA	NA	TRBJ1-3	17	CASSLSPGLDSGNTIYF
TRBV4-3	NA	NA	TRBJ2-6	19	CASSQQGGRGNSGANVLTF
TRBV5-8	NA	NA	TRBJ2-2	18	CASSFSIRQGMDTGELFF
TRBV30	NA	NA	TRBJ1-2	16	CAWSEGPISPSYGYTF
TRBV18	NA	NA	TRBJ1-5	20	CASSLAPPSTADYSNQPQHF
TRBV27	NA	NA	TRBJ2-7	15	CASSLWQGGTYEQYF
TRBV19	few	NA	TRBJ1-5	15	CASSITAGVNQPQHF
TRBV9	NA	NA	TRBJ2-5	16	CASSHGGTGAGETQYF
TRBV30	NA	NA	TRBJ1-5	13	CAWSVQGGQPQHF
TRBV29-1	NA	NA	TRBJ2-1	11	CSSWTVNEQFF
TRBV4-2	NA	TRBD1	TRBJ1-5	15	CASSPTWDRFQPQHF
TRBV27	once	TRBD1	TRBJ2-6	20	CASSSRGWDRGDSGANVLTF
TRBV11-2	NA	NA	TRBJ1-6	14	CASSPGRYNSPLHF
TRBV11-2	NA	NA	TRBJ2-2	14	CASSLVGGTGELFF
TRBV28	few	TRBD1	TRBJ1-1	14	CASRGGQGRTEAFF
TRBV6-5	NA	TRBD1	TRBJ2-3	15	CASSFGQGSTDTQYF
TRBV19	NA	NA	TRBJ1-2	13	CASSSRDGYGYTF
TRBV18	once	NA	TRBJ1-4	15	CASSPRQIGMEKLFF
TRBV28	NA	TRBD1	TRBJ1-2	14	CASRLTGTGSGYTF
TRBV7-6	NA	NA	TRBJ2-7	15	CASSPWGSEDYEQYF
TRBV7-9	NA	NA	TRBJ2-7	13	CASSSLEVDEQYF
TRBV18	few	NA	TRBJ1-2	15	CASSPPRAEFYGYTF
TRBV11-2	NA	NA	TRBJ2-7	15	CASSPGGVGFDEQYF
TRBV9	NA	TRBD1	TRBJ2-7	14	CASSVGTGVYEQYF
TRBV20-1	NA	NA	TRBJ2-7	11	CSARVNYEQYF
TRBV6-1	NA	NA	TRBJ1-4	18	CASSEQIRDGAGKAKLFF
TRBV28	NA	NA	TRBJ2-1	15	CASSFSLWSYNEQFF
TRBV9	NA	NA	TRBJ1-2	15	CASSVTWDTLYGYTF
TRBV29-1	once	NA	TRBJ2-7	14	CSAAGQMGSYEQYF
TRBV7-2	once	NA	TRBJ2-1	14	CASSLGGSYNEQFF
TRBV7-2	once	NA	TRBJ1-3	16	CASSFLNRSSGNTIYF
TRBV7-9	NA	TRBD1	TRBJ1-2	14	CASSFPGQGYGYTF
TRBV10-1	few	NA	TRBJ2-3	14	CASSQWQDTDTQYF
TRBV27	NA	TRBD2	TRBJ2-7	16	CASSLSRGYSSYEQYF
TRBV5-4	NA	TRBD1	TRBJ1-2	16	CASSSPRGRLNYGYTF
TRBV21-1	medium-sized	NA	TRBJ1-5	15	CASSKGQRSNQPQHF
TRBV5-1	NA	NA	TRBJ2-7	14	CASSLVWGSYEQYF
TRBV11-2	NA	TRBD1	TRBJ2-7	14	CASSMPGQPYEQYF
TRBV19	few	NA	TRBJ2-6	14	CASSINSGANVLTF
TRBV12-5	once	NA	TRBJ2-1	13	CASGLVPRGEQFF
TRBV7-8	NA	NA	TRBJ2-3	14	CASSLEGRTDTQYF
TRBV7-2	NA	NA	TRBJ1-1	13	CASSPGGHPQAFF
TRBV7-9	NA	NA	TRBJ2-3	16	CASSPSQGTSTDTQYF
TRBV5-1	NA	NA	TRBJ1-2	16	CASSLVSRTHNYGYTF
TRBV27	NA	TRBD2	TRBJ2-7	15	CASRGLEAGNYEQYF
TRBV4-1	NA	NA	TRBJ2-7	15	CASSQVPDRPYEQYF
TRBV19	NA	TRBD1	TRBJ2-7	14	CASSIGQGAYEQYF
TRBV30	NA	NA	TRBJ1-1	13	CAWVTAGFGEAFF
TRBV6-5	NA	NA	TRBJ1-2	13	CASSPPGLYGYTF
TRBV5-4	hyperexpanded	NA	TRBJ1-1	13	CASSRTLNTEAFF
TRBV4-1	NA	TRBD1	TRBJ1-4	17	CASSRQWSGTGDEKLFF
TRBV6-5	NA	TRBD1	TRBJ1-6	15	CASSYEGTEGSPLHF
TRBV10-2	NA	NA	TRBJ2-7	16	CASSVGFGDGPYEQYF
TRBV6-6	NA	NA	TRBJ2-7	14	CASSYQDRLYEQYF
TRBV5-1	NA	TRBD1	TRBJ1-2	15	CASSASGGADYGYTF
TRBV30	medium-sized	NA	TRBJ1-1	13	CAWSVAGDTEAFF